The source of this T cell receptor (beta chain) is a study of blood T cell repertoires in COVID-19. At the level of the study: Nucleic acid was either cDNA or gDNA, and it came from T cells, B-cell-depleted T cells, or PBMCs.

Authors' analysis steps: Counts of nucleated cells, estimated from reference gene primer amplification, were obtained. This table comes from immunoSEQ multiplex PCR, and its TCRdb copy is limited to in-frame clones, with some not included. V, J and clone size reflect that table, while D and trimming were determined from the DNA. The repertoire consists of 150,000 to 200,000 clones, with 75% to 85% occurring once and the leading ten covering approximately 6%. The count of this clone is one. Germline V gene data show CDR1 as SGHRS and CDR2 as YFSETQ. There are 14 residues in the CDR3. The ends were cut back, 7 bases at V and 0 bases at J, with 11 bases in the middle.

The chain links TRBV5-1 to TRBJ2-1; TRBD1 might be the D (6 bases). The sequence was collected from a man aged 35 to 55 who had recovered from COVID-19. The specimen sequenced was PBMCs or T cells enriched from blood (not recorded which). The CDR3 region has the DNA TGCGCCAGCGCTGAGGACAGCTCCTACAATGAGCAGTTCTTC. Translated: CASAEDSSYNEQFF.